This T cell receptor (beta chain) appears in the sequencing data of a study of blood T cells in healthy people across ages. No fewer than 5.5 micrograms of total RNA were isolated from every sample. About this clonotype: Its specificity is not known.

The CDR3 loop spans 16 amino acids. Germline V CDR1 and CDR2: LNHNV, YYDKDF (reference sequence). The ends were cut back, 0 bases at V and 0 bases at J, with 9 bases in the middle. The use of a sample-barcoded 5' primer and a J-beta primer mix characterized a second PCR of 7 to 11 cycles. TCRdb independently ran MiXCR on the 5' RACE reads; one entry per CDR3 protein. The data contain roughly 860,000 distinct CDR3 sequences, about 59% of them singletons. Whole-study results and caveats: Among long-lived donors, naive CD4+ cells were more numerous and diversity higher than in aged donors.

The gene calls are TRBV15 and TRBJ1-5; D not certain. This sequence was found in a man under 40 in good health. Sequences were obtained from blood. In DNA form, the CDR3 reads TGTGCCACCAGCAGAGAACGGGAGTATAGCAATCAGCCCCAGCATTTT. This translates into CATSREREYSNQPQHF.